Detailed here is one T cell receptor beta chain. Germline V gives CDR1 MNHEY, CDR2 SMNVEV (reference sequence). The CDR3 is 15 amino acids. V lost 4 bases to trimming and J lost 0 bases; unmatched junction nucleotides: 6. This sample was included in a study of cytomegalovirus exposure and HLA in healthy donors. The primer mix had 60 Vbeta and 13 Jbeta primers. Sequenced by immunoSEQ multiplex PCR; TCRdb stores in-frame clones only, minus some. The profile shows about 260,000 clones, roughly 86% of them singletons. V and J are TRBV27 and TRBJ2-7; 7 bases line up with TRBD2. Material for sequencing was PBMCs. The sequence derives from a woman between 40 and 55 years old in good health and CMV-seropositive. CDR3 sequence reads: CASSSGGLGSYEQYF. As DNA, the CDR3 is TGTGCCAGCAGTTCCGGGGGGTTAGGCTCCTACGAGCAGTACTTC.